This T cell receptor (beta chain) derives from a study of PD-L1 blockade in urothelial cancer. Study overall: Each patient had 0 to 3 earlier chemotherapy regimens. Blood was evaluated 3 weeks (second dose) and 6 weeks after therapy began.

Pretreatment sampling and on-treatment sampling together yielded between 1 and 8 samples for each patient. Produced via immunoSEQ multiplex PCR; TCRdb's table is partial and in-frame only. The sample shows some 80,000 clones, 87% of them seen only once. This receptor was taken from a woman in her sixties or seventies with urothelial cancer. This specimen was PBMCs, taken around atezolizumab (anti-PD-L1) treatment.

The chain's CDR3 is CASRPIAGVPYNEQFF. CDR3 DNA sequence: TGTGCCAGCAGACCAATAGCGGGAGTCCCCTACAATGAGCAGTTCTTC. The chain couples TRBV11-2 to TRBJ2-1; 9 nucleotides match TRBD2. With V trimmed by 6 bases and J by 2 bases, 8 bases remained unmatched. The CDR3 runs to 16 residues. Germline CDR1 and CDR2: SGHAT and FQNNGV.